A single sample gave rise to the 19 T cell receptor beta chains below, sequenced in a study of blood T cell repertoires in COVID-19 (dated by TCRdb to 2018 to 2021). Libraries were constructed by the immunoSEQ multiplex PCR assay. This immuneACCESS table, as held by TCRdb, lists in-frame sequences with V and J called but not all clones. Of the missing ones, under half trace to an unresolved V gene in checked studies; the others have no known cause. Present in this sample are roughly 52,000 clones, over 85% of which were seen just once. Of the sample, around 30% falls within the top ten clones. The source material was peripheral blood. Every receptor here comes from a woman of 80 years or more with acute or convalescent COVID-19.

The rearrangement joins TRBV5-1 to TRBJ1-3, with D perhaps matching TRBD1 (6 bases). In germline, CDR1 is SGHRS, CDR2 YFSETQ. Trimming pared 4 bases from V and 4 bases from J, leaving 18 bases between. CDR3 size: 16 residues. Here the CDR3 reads CASSGGLQGSGNTIYF. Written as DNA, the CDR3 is TGCGCCAGCAGCGGTGGTTTACAGGGATCAGGAAACACCATATATTTT.

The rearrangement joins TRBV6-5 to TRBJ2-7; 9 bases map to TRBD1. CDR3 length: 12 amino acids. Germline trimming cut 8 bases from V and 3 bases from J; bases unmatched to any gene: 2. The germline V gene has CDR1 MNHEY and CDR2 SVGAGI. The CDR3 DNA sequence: TGTGCCAGCGGGACAGGGTTCTACGAGCAGTACTTC. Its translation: CASGTGFYEQYF.

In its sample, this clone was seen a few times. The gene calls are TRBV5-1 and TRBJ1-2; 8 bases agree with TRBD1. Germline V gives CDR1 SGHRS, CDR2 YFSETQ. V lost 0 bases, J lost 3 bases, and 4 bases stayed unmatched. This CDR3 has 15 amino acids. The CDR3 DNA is TGCGCCAGCAGCTTGGAAGGACAGGGTGACTATGGCTACACCTTC. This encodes CASSLEGQGDYGYTF.

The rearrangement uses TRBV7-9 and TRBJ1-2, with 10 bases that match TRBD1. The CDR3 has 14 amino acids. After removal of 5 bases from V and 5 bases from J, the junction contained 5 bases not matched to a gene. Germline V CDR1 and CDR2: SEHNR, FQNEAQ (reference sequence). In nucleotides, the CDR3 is TGTGCCAGCAGCCCCGGGACAGGGGTGTATGGCTACACCTTC. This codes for CASSPGTGVYGYTF. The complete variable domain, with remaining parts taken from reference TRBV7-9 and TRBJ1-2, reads DTGVSQNPRHKITKRGQNVTFRCDPISEHNRLYWYRQTLGQGPEFLTYFQNEAQLEKSRLLSDRFSAERPKGSFSTLEIQRTEQGDSAMYLCASSPGTGVYGYTFGSGTRLTVV.

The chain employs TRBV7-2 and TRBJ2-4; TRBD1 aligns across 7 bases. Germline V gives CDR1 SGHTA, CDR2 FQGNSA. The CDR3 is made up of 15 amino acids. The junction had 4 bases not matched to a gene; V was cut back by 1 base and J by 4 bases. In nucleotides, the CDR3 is TGTGCCAGCAGCTTAGAGGGGGCCGTAAAAAACATTCAGTACTTC. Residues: CASSLEGAVKNIQYF.

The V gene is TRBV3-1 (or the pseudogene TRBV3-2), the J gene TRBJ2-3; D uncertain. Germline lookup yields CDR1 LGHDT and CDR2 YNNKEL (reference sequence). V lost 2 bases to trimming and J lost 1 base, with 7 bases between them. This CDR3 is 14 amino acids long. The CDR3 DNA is TGTGCCAGCAGCCAAAGACACCGCACAGATACGCAGTATTTT. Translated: CASSQRHRTDTQYF.

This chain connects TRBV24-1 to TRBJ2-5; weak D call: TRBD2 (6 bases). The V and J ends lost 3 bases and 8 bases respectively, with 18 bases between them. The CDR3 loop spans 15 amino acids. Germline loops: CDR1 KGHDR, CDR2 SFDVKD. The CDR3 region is CATSDGRDPVITQYF. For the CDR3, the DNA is TGTGCCACCAGTGATGGGCGGGACCCCGTTATTACCCAGTACTTC.

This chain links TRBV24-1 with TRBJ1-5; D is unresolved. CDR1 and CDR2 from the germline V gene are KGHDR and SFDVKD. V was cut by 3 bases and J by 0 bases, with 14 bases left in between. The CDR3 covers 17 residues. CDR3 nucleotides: TGTGCCACCAGTGATCCTGACGGGGATATTAGCAATCAGCCCCAGCATTTT. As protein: CATSDPDGDISNQPQHF.

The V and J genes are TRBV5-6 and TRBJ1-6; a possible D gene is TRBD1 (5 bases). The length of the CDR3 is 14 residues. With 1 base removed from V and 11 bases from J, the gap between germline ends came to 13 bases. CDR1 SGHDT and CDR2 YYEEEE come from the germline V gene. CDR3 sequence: CASSLLETGAPLHF. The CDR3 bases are TGTGCCAGCAGCTTGTTGGAAACGGGGGCACCCCTCCACTTT. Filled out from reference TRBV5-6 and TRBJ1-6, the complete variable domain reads DAGVTQSPTHLIKTRGQQVTLRCSPKSGHDTVSWYQQALGQGPQFIFQYYEEEERQRGNFPDRFSGHQFPNYSSELNVNALLLGDSALYLCASSLLETGAPLHFGNGTRLTVT.

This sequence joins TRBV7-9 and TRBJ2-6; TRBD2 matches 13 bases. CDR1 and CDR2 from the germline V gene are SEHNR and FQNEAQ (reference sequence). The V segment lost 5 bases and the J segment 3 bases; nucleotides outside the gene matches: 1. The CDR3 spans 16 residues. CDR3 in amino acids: CASSRTSGGGANVLTF. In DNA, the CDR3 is TGTGCCAGCAGCAGGACTAGCGGGGGTGGGGCCAACGTCCTGACTTTC.

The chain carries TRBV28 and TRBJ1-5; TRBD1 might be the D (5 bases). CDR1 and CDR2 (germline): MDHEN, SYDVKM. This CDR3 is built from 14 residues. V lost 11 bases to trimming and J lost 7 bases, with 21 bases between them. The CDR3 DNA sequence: TGTGCCGGGCAGAAAGGGGATGCATTGCAGCCCCAGCATTTT. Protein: CAGQKGDALQPQHF.

This CDR3 is CASRTGGGQPQHF. The CDR3 coding sequence is TGTGCCAGCAGAACAGGGGGCGGTCAGCCCCAGCATTTT. The gene calls are TRBV12-3 or TRBV12-4 and TRBJ1-5, with TRBD1 matching 9 bases. Losses at the gene ends were 6 bases for V and 6 bases for J; bases not matched to a gene: 3. CDR3 size: 13 residues.

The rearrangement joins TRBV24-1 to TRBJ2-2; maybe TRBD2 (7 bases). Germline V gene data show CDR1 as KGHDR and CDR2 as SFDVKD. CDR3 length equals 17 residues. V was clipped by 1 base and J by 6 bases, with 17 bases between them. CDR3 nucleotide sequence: TGTGCCACCAGTGATTTCGGGGGGACACCTCTGGCCGGGGAGCTGTTTTTT. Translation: CATSDFGGTPLAGELFF.

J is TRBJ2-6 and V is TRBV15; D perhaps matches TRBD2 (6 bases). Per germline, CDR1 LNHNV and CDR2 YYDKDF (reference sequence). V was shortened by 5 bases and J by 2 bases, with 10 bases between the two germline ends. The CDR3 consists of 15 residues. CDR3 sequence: CATSGRGAGANVLTF. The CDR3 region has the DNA TGTGCCACCAGCGGGCGGGGTGCTGGGGCCAACGTCCTGACTTTC.

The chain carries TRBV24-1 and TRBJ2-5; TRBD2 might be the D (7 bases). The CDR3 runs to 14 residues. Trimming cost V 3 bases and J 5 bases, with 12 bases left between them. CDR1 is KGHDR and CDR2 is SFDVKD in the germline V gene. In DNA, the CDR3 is TGTGCCACCAGTGATACCCGGGGGGCTGAGACCCAGTACTTC. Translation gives CATSDTRGAETQYF.

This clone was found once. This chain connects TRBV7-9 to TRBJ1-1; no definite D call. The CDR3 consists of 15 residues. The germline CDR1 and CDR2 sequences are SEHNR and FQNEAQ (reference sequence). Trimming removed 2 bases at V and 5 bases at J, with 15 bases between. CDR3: CASSLSSGRRTEAFF. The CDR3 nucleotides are TGTGCCAGCAGCTTATCTTCCGGGAGGCGGACTGAAGCTTTCTTT.

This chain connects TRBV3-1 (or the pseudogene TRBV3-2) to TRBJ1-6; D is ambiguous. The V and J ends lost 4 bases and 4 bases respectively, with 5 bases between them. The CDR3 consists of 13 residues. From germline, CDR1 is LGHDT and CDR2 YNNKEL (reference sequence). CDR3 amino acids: CASSLSYNSPLHF. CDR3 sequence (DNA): TGTGCCAGCAGCCTCAGTTATAATTCACCCCTCCACTTT.

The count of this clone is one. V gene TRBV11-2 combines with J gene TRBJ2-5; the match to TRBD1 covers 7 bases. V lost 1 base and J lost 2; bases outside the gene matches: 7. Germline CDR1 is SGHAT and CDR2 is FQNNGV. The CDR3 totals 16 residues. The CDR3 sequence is CASSLALGGGQETQYF. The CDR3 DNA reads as TGTGCCAGCAGCTTAGCCCTAGGGGGCGGGCAAGAGACCCAGTACTTC.

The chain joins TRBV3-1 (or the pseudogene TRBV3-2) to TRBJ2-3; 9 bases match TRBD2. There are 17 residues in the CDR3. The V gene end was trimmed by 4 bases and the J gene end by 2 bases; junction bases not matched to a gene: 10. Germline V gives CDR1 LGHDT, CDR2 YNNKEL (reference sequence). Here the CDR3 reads CASSPFLAGASTDTQYF. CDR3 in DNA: TGTGCCAGCAGCCCATTCTTAGCGGGGGCCTCCACAGATACGCAGTATTTT.